Sequencing of this T cell receptor (beta chain) was carried out in a study of naive and memory T cell subsets. The V gene end was trimmed by 0 bases and the J gene end by 3 bases; junction bases not matched to a gene: 2. The length of the CDR3 is 15 residues. Germline V lookup: CDR1 SGHKS, CDR2 YYEKEE (reference sequence). Four PCR rounds used nested alpha and beta constant region primers plus the SP2 primer. One entry per CDR3 protein, called by TCRdb with MiXCR from the UMI-ligation and nested PCR reads. Here the sample spans over 11,000 distinct CDR3 sequences, more than 4% being singletons. Study-level results: Both skin biopsy types reportedly yielded TCRs, tuberculin sites far more. Tuberculin site TCR excess was interpreted as type IV hypersensitivity infiltration. This RNA-based method may be sensitive to activation-related transcript changes.

This clonotype occurred many times. What it recognizes is unknown. Treatment meaning: skin biopsy from PPD injection site in Mantoux-positive individual. An oligonucleotide containing a UMI was ligated to the 3' end of TCR cDNA. Biopsied sites were PPD injections in people with a positive Mantoux test. V is TRBV5-5 and J is TRBJ2-2; 7 nucleotides match TRBD1. The sample was skin, taken from a tuberculin skin test site. The TCR originated in an adult in good health. This CDR3 is CASSLEGGYTGELFF. DNA of the CDR3: TGTGCCAGCAGCTTGGAAGGGGGCTACACCGGGGAGCTGTTTTTT.